These T cell receptor beta chains were read from a single sample in a study of long-term antiretroviral therapy in people with HIV. Sequencing used immunoSEQ multiplex PCR; TCRdb keeps in-frame clones, though not all of them. This sample has about 22,000 clones, with around 84% found just once. The sequencing used unsorted PBMCs, collected 1.3 years after starting antiretroviral therapy. These receptors were taken from a man in his 60s with HIV. The CDR3 runs from the conserved cysteine through the conserved F or W. Each record gives: clone size, V gene, J gene, D gene, CDR3 DNA, CDR3 protein. D genes are given only for firm matches. The size entry is marked missing in some rows and otherwise reads once, few, many or a size class.

>-|TRBV5-4|TRBJ1-4|-
TGTGCCAGCAGCTCCGTCCCGGGACATTCAACTAATGAAAAACTGTTTTTT
CASSSVPGHSTNEKLFF
>-|TRBV5-7|TRBJ1-4|-
TGTGCCAGCAGTCGCGGGGGCCGTAATGAAAAACTGTTTTTT
CASSRGGRNEKLFF
>once|TRBV6-1|TRBJ2-7|TRBD1
TGTGCCAGCAGGATCGGACAGGGGGTCACCTACGAGCAGTACTTC
CASRIGQGVTYEQYF
>once|TRBV5-5|TRBJ1-5|-
TGTGCCAGCAGCTTGGGATCTGGGATAAGCAATCAGCCCCAGCATTTT
CASSLGSGISNQPQHF
>once|TRBV10-3|TRBJ1-2|TRBD1
TGTGCCATCAGTGATCCCGGGACAGGGGGGGTCTATGGCTACACCTTC
CAISDPGTGGVYGYTF
>-|TRBV7-9|TRBJ2-3|-
TGTGCCAGCAGCTTAGGACAGACGAGCACAGATACGCAGTATTTT
CASSLGQTSTDTQYF
>-|TRBV5-1|TRBJ2-7|TRBD2
TGCGCCAGCAGCACTGAGCGGGAGCTCCCCTACGAGCAGTACTTC
CASSTERELPYEQYF
>-|TRBV29-1|TRBJ1-2|-
TGCAGCGTTGTCCCATCAGGGGTGGACTATGGCTACACCTTC
CSVVPSGVDYGYTF
>few|TRBV5-1|TRBJ2-2|-
TGCGCCAGCAGCTTTCCGGAGCGGAACACCGGGGAGCTGTTTTTT
CASSFPERNTGELFF
>few|TRBV2|TRBJ1-1|-
TGTGCCAGCAGTGAAGCGGGAGATTTGAACACTGAAGCTTTCTTT
CASSEAGDLNTEAFF
>-|TRBV7-9|TRBJ2-7|TRBD1
TGTGCCAGCAGCGCCAGACAGGGGAGCTACGAGCAGTACTTC
CASSARQGSYEQYF
>-|TRBV10-3|TRBJ1-1|TRBD1
TGTGCCATCAAGAAGGGGGCTAGGACTGAAGCTTTCTTT
CAIKKGARTEAFF
>-|TRBV29-1|TRBJ2-1|-
TGCAGCGTTGAGGATACATACCACTCCCAATCCCCAAAAGGGCTGAACTACAATGAGCAGTTCTTC
CSVEDTYHSQSPKGLNYNEQFF
>-|TRBV9|TRBJ1-4|TRBD1
TGTGCCAGCAGCGTAGCCCCCTCTGGGACAGGGGCTGAAAAACTGTTTTTT
CASSVAPSGTGAEKLFF
>-|TRBV18|TRBJ2-5|-
TGTGCCAGCTCACCAGCTGGGGGGCTTTTGGAGACCCAGTACTTC
CASSPAGGLLETQYF
>few|TRBV4-3|TRBJ2-7|TRBD2
TGCGCCAGCAGCCCCACGTTAGGGACTAGCGGGGGGCTCTCCTACGAGCAGTACTTC
CASSPTLGTSGGLSYEQYF
>-|TRBV6-7|TRBJ2-5|-
TGTGCCAGCAGTTACTCGATAACGTGGGGGAGAGAGACCCAGTACTTC
CASSYSITWGRETQYF
>-|TRBV4-3|TRBJ2-7|-
TGCGCCAGCAGCCAAGAAGGCATAGGAGGCTCCTACGAGCAGTACTTC
CASSQEGIGGSYEQYF
>-|TRBV5-1|TRBJ2-2|TRBD1
TGCGCCAGCAGCATCTGGGACAGGCCCTCCGGGGAGCTGTTTTTT
CASSIWDRPSGELFF
>-|TRBV28|TRBJ1-1|-
TGTGCCAGCAGTCCCCCCGGGCGGACACTGAACGCTTTCTTT
CASSPPGRTLNAFF
>-|TRBV4-1|TRBJ1-6|TRBD1
TGCGCCAGCAGCCCCCGCCGGACAGGGAGGAATTCACCCCTCCACTTT
CASSPRRTGRNSPLHF
>once|TRBV4-1|TRBJ2-2|-
TGCGCCAGCAGCCAAGGGTGGAACACCGGGGAGCTGTTTTTT
CASSQGWNTGELFF
>-|TRBV18|TRBJ2-1|TRBD2
TGTGCCAGCTCACCAACGGGAGGGCCTTACAATGAGCAGTTCTTC
CASSPTGGPYNEQFF